This T cell receptor beta chain is drawn from a study of T cells after yellow fever vaccination. In the study overall: For low cell numbers, libraries were made with SMART-Seq v4 Ultra Low Input.

A universal primer site and UMIs were added as TCR cDNA was made by 5'RACE template switching. TCRdb ran MiXCR on the 5' RACE reads and lists one entry per CDR3 protein. The profile shows roughly 520,000 distinct CDR3 sequences, about a fifth of them singletons. Broader study findings: FACS-sorted repertoires could contain abundant clonotypes contaminating from the bulk population. After the booster, approximately 96% of CD4 and approximately 87% of CD8 primary-response clones were re-detected.

As concerns this clonotype: Its matching antigen is unknown.

Germline CDR1 is SGHDT and CDR2 is YYEEEE. Trimming shortened V by 3 bases and J by 10 bases, and 13 bases separated the two germline ends. The CDR3 runs to 12 residues. V usage is TRBV5-6 and J usage is TRBJ2-5; D remains ambiguous. Source: PBMCs, taken roughly 20 days after the first yellow fever vaccination. This TCR derives from a man aged 18 to 30 who received the YFV17D yellow fever vaccine. The CDR3 DNA reads TGTGCCAGCAGCTCCGTGGGTGGAGTCCAGTACTTC. It translates to CASSSVGGVQYF.